A single sample is the source of the 21 T cell receptor beta chains below, sequenced in a study of T-cell memory formation after mild COVID-19 (dated by TCRdb to the early 2020s). Library prep was done by 5' RACE. Sequencing instrument: Illumina NovaSeq 6000. Through fastp at Q25 and MiXCR, TCRdb rebuilt clones from the public reads, retaining in-frame beta chains. All rows with the same CDR3 protein become a single entry with the most common DNA and genes. The sample table lists around 200,000 distinct CDR3 sequences, 20% to 25% of them with a count of one. Around 23% of the sample comes from the top ten. Material: PBMCs or a T cell subset sorted from them (not recorded which). These receptors came from an adult woman who had mild COVID-19 (a few samples of this study predate the infection). The sample titles of this study are shuffled in the database, so cell type and time point are left out; the donor was told from shared clones.

This clonotype was observed a few times. The rearrangement uses TRBV29-1 and TRBJ1-4, with D perhaps matching TRBD1 (5 bases). The CDR3 has 13 residues. Germline V gene sequence: CDR1 SQVTM, CDR2 ANQGSEA. Trimming stripped 3 bases from V and 7 bases from J, with 12 bases between. The CDR3 loop is CSVDGGIGEKLFF. CDR3 sequence (DNA): TGCAGCGTTGATGGGGGGATCGGTGAAAAACTGTTTTTT.

This clonotype has a handful of counts. The CDR3 loop is CASTGLAGGPEQFF. The CDR3 DNA is TGTGCCAGCACCGGACTAGCGGGAGGACCTGAGCAGTTCTTC. This sequence joins TRBV6-1 and TRBJ2-1, with TRBD2 matching 14 bases. The germline V gene encodes CDR1 MNHNS and CDR2 SASEGT. The CDR3 has 14 amino acids. V shed 7 bases and J 9 bases; nucleotides not matched to a gene: 5.

This clonotype showed up just a few times. One end of the junction is discordant with germline, which a read error may explain. This sequence joins TRBV7-2 and TRBJ2-3, with 12 bases fitting TRBD2. The CDR3 has 16 amino acids. CDR1 and CDR2 from the germline V gene are SGHTA and FQGNSA. CDR3 in amino acids: CASSLAGGPRTDTQYF. In DNA, the CDR3 is TGTGCCAGCAGCCTAGCGGGGGGGCCTCGCACAGATACGCAGTATTTT.

The chain uses TRBV6-5 and TRBJ2-2; D is uncertain. V was trimmed by 2 bases and J by 3 bases, leaving 7 bases between them. This CDR3 comprises 14 residues. CDR1 and CDR2 (germline): MNHEY, SVGAGI. The CDR3 region is CASSYRAYTGELFF. The DNA for the CDR3 is TGTGCCAGCAGTTACCGGGCTTACACCGGGGAGCTGTTTTTT.

The V gene is TRBV24-1, the J gene TRBJ2-2, with D perhaps being TRBD1 or TRBD2 (5 bases each). V gave up 3 bases and J gave up 13 bases, with 17 bases separating them. From germline, CDR1 is KGHDR and CDR2 SFDVKD. The CDR3 has 14 residues. CDR3: CATSDPGTLGRLFF. The CDR3, as DNA: TGTGCCACCAGTGATCCCGGGACGTTGGGCCGGCTGTTTTTT.

There are a few counts of this clonotype. The J gene is TRBJ1-2, the V gene TRBV7-2, with 8 bases that match TRBD1. V lost 1 base to trimming and J lost 4 bases; unmatched junction nucleotides: 2. The CDR3 runs to 14 residues. CDR1 and CDR2 from the germline V gene are SGHTA and FQGNSA. For the CDR3, the DNA is TGTGCCAGCAGCTTAGACAGGGGGGGCTATGGCTACACCTTC. Encoded protein: CASSLDRGGYGYTF.

The chain combines TRBV6-2 or TRBV6-3 with TRBJ2-1, with 12 bases matching TRBD2. CDR1 and CDR2 from the germline V gene are MNHEY and SVGEGT. This CDR3 has 16 residues. V shed 0 bases and J 10 bases; nucleotides not matched to a gene: 7. CDR3: CASSYSPSGGAWEQFF. The CDR3 region has the DNA TGTGCCAGCAGTTACTCACCTAGCGGGGGGGCCTGGGAGCAGTTCTTC.

This clonotype showed up just a few times. The chain links TRBV13 to TRBJ1-1; D is undetermined. Deletions cut 5 bases from V and 6 bases from J, with 19 bases between. This CDR3 is 15 amino acids long. CDR1 and CDR2 from the germline V gene are PRHDT and FYEKMQ (reference sequence). The DNA for the CDR3 is TGTGCCAGCAGCGCGGGAGGAAGTAGGGTCGCTGAAGCTTTCTTT. It is translated as CASSAGGSRVAEAFF. The full variable domain, rest sourced from reference TRBV13 and TRBJ1-1, is AAGVIQSPRHLIKEKRETATLKCYPIPRHDTVYWYQQGPGQDPQFLISFYEKMQSDKGSIPDRFSAQQFSDYHSELNMSSLELGDSALYFCASSAGGSRVAEAFFGQGTRLTVV.

This clonotype was seen a handful of times. V usage is TRBV18 and J usage is TRBJ2-3; 9 positions match TRBD2. With 4 bases clipped from V and 5 bases from J, the junction kept 10 bases outside the gene matches. There are 16 residues in the CDR3. CDR1 and CDR2 from the germline V gene are KGHSH and LQKENI. This chain's CDR3 is CASSHSLAGNEDTQYF. CDR3 sequence (DNA): TGTGCCAGCTCACACAGCCTAGCGGGAAATGAAGATACGCAGTATTTT.

This rearrangement joins TRBV4-1 to TRBJ2-7; a possible D gene is TRBD1 (6 bases). V lost 2 bases to trimming and J lost 2 bases, with 13 bases between them. Germline assignment: CDR1 MGHRA and CDR2 YSYEKL. The CDR3 has 15 residues. The CDR3 coding sequence is TGCGCCAGCAGCCAATCCAGGGGTATCGCCTACGAGCAGTACTTC. Translating gives CASSQSRGIAYEQYF.

This rearrangement joins TRBV5-1 to TRBJ2-7; D might be TRBD1 (6 bases). V was clipped by 7 bases and J by 3 bases, with 17 bases between them. Germline-derived CDR1 and CDR2 are SGHRS and YFSETQ. The CDR3 spans 14 residues. The CDR3 sequence is CASGSGDDIYEQYF. CDR3 in DNA: TGCGCCAGCGGCTCAGGGGACGATATCTACGAGCAGTACTTC.

The chain links TRBV6-5 to TRBJ2-1; 11 bases align to TRBD2. Germline lookup yields CDR1 MNHEY and CDR2 SVGAGI. V trimming: 4 bases; J trimming: 6 bases; junction bases outside the gene matches: 2. CDR3 length equals 14 residues. The CDR3 DNA reads as TGTGCCAGCAGTTTTAGCGGGGGGGCCAATGAGCAGTTCTTC. Its protein is CASSFSGGANEQFF.

The chain uses TRBV7-9 and TRBJ1-6, with D perhaps matching TRBD1 (5 bases). CDR1 is SEHNR, CDR2 FQNEAQ, per germline (reference sequence). Trimming cost V 2 bases and J 3 bases, with 8 bases left between them. The CDR3 contains 15 residues. The chain's CDR3 is CASSLWQGYNSPLHF. The CDR3 DNA is TGTGCCAGCAGCTTATGGCAGGGCTATAATTCACCCCTCCACTTT.

This clonotype showed up just a few times. The chain has TRBV20-1 and TRBJ2-1, with a tentative D call TRBD2 (6 bases). Per germline, CDR1 DFQATT and CDR2 SNEGSKA (reference sequence). CDR3 length equals 15 residues. Deletions cut 5 bases from V and 0 bases from J, with 14 bases between. CDR3 sequence (DNA): TGCAGTGCTGCCCACGGGCGGGACTCCTACAATGAGCAGTTCTTC. This translates into CSAAHGRDSYNEQFF.

This clonotype was seen a few times. One end of the junction varies from germline; a read error may be responsible. This sequence joins TRBV15 and TRBJ1-2; the D gene is possibly TRBD1 (6 bases). There are 15 residues in the CDR3. Germline CDR1 reads LNHNV; CDR2 reads YYDKDF (reference sequence). CDR3 DNA: TGTGCCACCAGCGGAGAAGCCGGGACATATTTTGGCTACACCTTC. Protein product: CATSGEAGTYFGYTF.

J is TRBJ2-2 and V is TRBV11-2; perhaps TRBD1 as D (5 bases). This CDR3 comprises 18 residues. V was pared by 0 bases and J by 1 base, with 15 bases between. Germline CDR1 and CDR2: SGHAT and FQNNGV. CDR3 sequence reads: CASSLDQWGQKNTGELFF. The DNA for the CDR3 is TGTGCCAGCAGCTTAGATCAATGGGGCCAGAAGAACACCGGGGAGCTGTTTTTT.

The V gene is TRBV9, the J gene TRBJ2-7; 8 nucleotides agree with TRBD2. CDR3 length: 16 amino acids. CDR1 and CDR2 from the germline V gene are SGDLS and YYNGEE. V lost 4 bases to trimming and J lost 0 bases; unmatched junction nucleotides: 9. The CDR3: CASSPDSGASSYEQYF. The CDR3 nucleotides are TGTGCCAGCAGCCCTGATAGCGGGGCCAGCTCCTACGAGCAGTACTTC. The full variable domain, rest sourced from reference TRBV9 and TRBJ2-7, is DSGVTQTPKHLITATGQRVTLRCSPRSGDLSVYWYQQSLDQGLQFLIQYYNGEERAKGNILERFSAQQFPDLHSELNLSSLELGDSALYFCASSPDSGASSYEQYFGPGTRLTVT.

The chain carries TRBV25-1 and TRBJ1-1, with 8 bases matching TRBD1. The J segment lost 2 bases and the V segment lost 8 bases, leaving 1 base of the junction unmatched. The germline V gene has CDR1 MGHDK and CDR2 SYGVNS. The CDR3 contains 12 residues. The CDR3 region is CASGQGNTEAFF. For the CDR3, the DNA is TGTGCCAGCGGACAGGGAAACACTGAAGCTTTCTTT.

The V gene is TRBV30, the J gene TRBJ2-7; 10 bases map to TRBD2. This CDR3 has 13 residues. In germline, CDR1 is GTSNPN, CDR2 SVGIG (reference sequence). The DNA of the CDR3 is TGTGCTTCTCTCGGGGTAGCGGGAGGTGAGCAGTACTTC. Translated, it gives CASLGVAGGEQYF.

This chain uses TRBV12-3 or TRBV12-4 with TRBJ2-7; D unresolved. Trimming shortened V by 6 bases and J by 3 bases, and 12 bases separated the two germline ends. The CDR3 runs to 13 residues. The CDR3 DNA sequence: TGTGCCAGCAGCACCGTGGGAAACTACGAGCAGTACTTC. As protein: CASSTVGNYEQYF.

This sequence joins TRBV7-6 and TRBJ1-1; 7 positions agree with TRBD1. Germline V lookup: CDR1 SGHVS, CDR2 FNYEAQ. CDR3 size: 14 residues. V trimming: 5 bases; J trimming: 4 bases; junction bases outside the gene matches: 7. CDR3 coding DNA: TGTGCCAGCAGCATTACAGGGGTGAGCACTGAAGCTTTCTTT. Its translation: CASSITGVSTEAFF.